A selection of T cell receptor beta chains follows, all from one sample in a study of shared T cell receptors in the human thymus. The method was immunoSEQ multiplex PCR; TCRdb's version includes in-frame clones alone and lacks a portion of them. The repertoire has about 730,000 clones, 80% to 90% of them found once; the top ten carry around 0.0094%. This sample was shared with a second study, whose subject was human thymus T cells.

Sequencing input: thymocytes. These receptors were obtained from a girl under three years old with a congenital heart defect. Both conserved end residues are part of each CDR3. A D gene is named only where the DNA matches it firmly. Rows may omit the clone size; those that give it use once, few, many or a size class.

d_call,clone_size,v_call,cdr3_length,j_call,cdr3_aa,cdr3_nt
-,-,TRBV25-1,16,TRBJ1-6,CASSEATSRVDSPLHF,TGTGCCAGCAGTGAAGCGACAAGCCGCGTAGACTCACCCCTCCACTTT
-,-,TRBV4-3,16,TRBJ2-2,CASSPQGLPNTGELFF,TGCGCCAGCAGCCCTCAGGGGCTACCGAACACCGGGGAGCTGTTTTTT
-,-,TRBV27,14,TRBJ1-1,CASRQVTASPEAFF,TGTGCCAGCAGACAAGTGACAGCCAGCCCTGAAGCTTTCTTT
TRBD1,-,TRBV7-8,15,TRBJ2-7,CASSLRQGAFGEQYF,TGTGCCAGCAGCCTGAGACAGGGGGCTTTCGGCGAGCAGTACTTC
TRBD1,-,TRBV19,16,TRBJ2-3,CASSKGTGSGTDTQYF,TGTGCCAGTAGTAAGGGGACAGGGTCTGGCACAGATACGCAGTATTTT
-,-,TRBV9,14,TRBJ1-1,CASSVDVHFTEAFF,TGTGCCAGCAGCGTAGATGTACATTTCACTGAAGCTTTCTTT
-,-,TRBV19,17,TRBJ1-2,CASSIIERGVEGYGYTF,TGTGCCAGTAGTATCATAGAGCGGGGAGTGGAGGGCTATGGCTACACCTTC
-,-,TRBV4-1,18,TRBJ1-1,CASSQPLGGFRMNTEAFF,TGCGCCAGCAGCCAACCCCTTGGAGGGTTTCGTATGAACACTGAAGCTTTCTTT
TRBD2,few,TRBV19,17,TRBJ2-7,CASSMTSGGPGSYEQYF,TGTGCCAGTAGTATGACTAGCGGGGGCCCGGGATCCTACGAGCAGTACTTC
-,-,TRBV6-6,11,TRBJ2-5,CASRAQETQYF,TGTGCCAGCAGGGCCCAAGAGACCCAGTACTTC
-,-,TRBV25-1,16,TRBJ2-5,CASSESPSGFQETQYF,TGTGCCAGCAGTGAATCCCCCTCCGGGTTCCAAGAGACCCAGTACTTC
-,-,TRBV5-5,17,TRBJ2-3,CASSRPGDQGPTDTQYF,TGTGCCAGCAGCCGCCCGGGGGACCAGGGTCCCACAGATACGCAGTATTTT
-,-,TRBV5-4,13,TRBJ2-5,CASSFGMPETQYF,TGTGCCAGCAGCTTCGGTATGCCCGAGACCCAGTACTTC
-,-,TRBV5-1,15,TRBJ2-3,CASSLALPSTDTQYF,TGCGCCAGCAGCTTGGCCCTTCCTAGCACAGATACGCAGTATTTT
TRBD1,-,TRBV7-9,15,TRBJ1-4,CASSLRTGINEKLFF,TGTGCCAGCAGCTTGCGGACAGGAATTAATGAAAAACTGTTTTTT
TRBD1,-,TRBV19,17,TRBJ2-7,CASSPNDGQGGGYEQYF,TGTGCCAGTAGCCCGAATGATGGACAGGGTGGGGGCTACGAGCAGTACTTC
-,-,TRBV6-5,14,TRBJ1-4,CASSYRPGNEKLFF,TGTGCCAGCAGTTACAGGCCCGGGAATGAAAAACTGTTTTTT
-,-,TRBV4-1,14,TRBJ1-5,CASSQDREGQPQHF,TGCGCCAGCAGCCAAGACAGGGAGGGTCAGCCCCAGCATTTT
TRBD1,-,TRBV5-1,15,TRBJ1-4,CASSLTGGTNEKLFF,TGCGCCAGCAGCTTGACAGGGGGAACTAATGAAAAACTGTTTTTT
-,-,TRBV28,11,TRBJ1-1,CASRSNTEAFF,TGTGCCAGCAGGAGCAACACTGAAGCTTTCTTT
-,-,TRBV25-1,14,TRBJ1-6,CASSVGGGLSPLHF,TGTGCCAGCAGTGTTGGGGGGGGACTCTCACCCCTCCACTTT
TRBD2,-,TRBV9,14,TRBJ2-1,CASSGGGLVNEQFF,TGTGCCAGCAGCGGGGGGGGATTGGTAAATGAGCAGTTCTTC
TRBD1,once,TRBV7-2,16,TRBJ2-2,CASSLVDRGSAGELFF,TGTGCCAGCAGCTTAGTAGACAGGGGGTCGGCCGGGGAGCTGTTTTTT
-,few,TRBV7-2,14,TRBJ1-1,CASSLEERGGITFF,TGTGCCAGCAGCTTAGAGGAGAGGGGAGGGATTACTTTCTTT
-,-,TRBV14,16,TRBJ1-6,CASSQGHSPYNSPLHF,TGTGCCAGCAGTCAGGGACATTCCCCTTATAATTCACCCCTCCACTTT
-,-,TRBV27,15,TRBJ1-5,CASTHGRGSNQPQHF,TGTGCCAGCACCCATGGCCGTGGTAGCAATCAGCCCCAGCATTTT
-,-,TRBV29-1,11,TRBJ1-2,CSVEFQGGYTF,TGCAGCGTTGAGTTTCAGGGCGGCTACACCTTC
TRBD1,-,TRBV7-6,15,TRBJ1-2,CASSFETGTGYGYTF,TGTGCCAGCAGCTTCGAAACCGGGACAGGGTATGGCTACACCTTC
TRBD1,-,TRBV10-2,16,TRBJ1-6,CASSPFRTGRNSPLHF,TGCGCCAGCAGTCCCTTCCGGACAGGGAGGAATTCACCCCTCCACTTT
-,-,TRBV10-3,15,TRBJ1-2,CAISEDLPGLASYTF,TGTGCCATCAGTGAAGATTTGCCGGGACTCGCCAGCTACACCTTC
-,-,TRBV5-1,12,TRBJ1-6,CASSLGTGPLHF,TGCGCCAGCAGCTTGGGGACGGGGCCCCTCCACTTT
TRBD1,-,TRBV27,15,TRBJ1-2,CASSGKGARNYGYTF,TGTGCCAGCAGTGGAAAGGGGGCGCGGAACTATGGCTACACCTTC
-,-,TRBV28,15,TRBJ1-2,CASSPLGRANYGYTF,TGTGCCAGCAGCCCACTCGGGAGGGCTAACTATGGCTACACCTTC
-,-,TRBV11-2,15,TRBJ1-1,CASSTIVGRNTEAFF,TGTGCCAGCAGCACGATAGTGGGGCGGAACACTGAAGCTTTCTTT
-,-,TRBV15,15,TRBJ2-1,CATSRGNSMYNEQFF,TGTGCCACCAGCAGAGGGAACAGTATGTACAATGAGCAGTTCTTC
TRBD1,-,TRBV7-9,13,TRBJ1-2,CASSSGQGDGYTF,TGTGCCAGCAGCTCGGGACAGGGAGATGGCTACACCTTC
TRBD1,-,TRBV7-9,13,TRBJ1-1,CATTGGVMTEAFF,TGTGCCACCACAGGGGGGGTGATGACTGAAGCTTTCTTT
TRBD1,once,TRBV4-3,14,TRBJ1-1,CASSQEDRAGVAFF,TGCGCCAGCAGCCAAGAAGACAGGGCTGGGGTGGCTTTCTTT
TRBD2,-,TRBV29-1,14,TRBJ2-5,CSVGRLAGMETQYF,TGCAGCGTTGGTCGGCTAGCGGGGATGGAGACCCAGTACTTC
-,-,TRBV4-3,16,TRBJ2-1,CASSQFSLRGYNEQFF,TGCGCCAGCAGCCAATTCTCGCTCCGGGGGTACAATGAGCAGTTCTTC
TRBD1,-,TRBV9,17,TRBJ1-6,CASSVSWDRLPNSPLHF,TGTGCCAGCAGCGTAAGCTGGGACAGGCTCCCTAATTCACCCCTCCACTTT
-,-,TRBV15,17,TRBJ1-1,CATSRVAHNRPNTEAFF,TGTGCCACCAGCAGAGTTGCCCACAACAGGCCCAACACTGAAGCTTTCTTT
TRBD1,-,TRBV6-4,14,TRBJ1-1,CASSANRGNTEAFF,TGTGCCAGCAGTGCCAACAGGGGAAACACTGAAGCTTTCTTT
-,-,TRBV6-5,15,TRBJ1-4,CASSYAGTPLRKLFF,TGTGCCAGCAGTTACGCCGGGACTCCACTACGAAAACTGTTTTTT
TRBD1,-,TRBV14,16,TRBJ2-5,CASSQVYQGVSETQYF,TGTGCCAGCAGCCAAGTATATCAGGGGGTTTCGGAGACCCAGTACTTC
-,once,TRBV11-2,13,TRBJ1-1,CASSFGGYAEAFF,TGTGCCAGCAGCTTTGGCGGCTACGCTGAAGCTTTCTTT
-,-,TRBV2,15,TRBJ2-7,CASSARVALSYEQYF,TGTGCCAGCAGTGCCAGGGTAGCCCTCTCCTACGAGCAGTACTTC
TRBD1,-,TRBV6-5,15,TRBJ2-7,CASSHNRDSSYEQYF,TGTGCCAGCAGTCACAACCGGGACAGCTCCTACGAGCAGTACTTC
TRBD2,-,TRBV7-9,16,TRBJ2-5,CASSHTSGGMQETQYF,TGTGCCAGCAGCCACACTAGCGGGGGGATGCAAGAGACCCAGTACTTC
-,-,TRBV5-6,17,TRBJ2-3,CASSLQKQGLGTDTQYF,TGTGCCAGCAGCCTCCAAAAACAGGGTTTGGGCACAGATACGCAGTATTTT
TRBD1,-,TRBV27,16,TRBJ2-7,CASSSTRDRTPYEQYF,TGTGCCAGCAGTTCAACCCGGGACAGGACCCCCTACGAGCAGTACTTC
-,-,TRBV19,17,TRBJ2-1,CASSPSLRNKLYNEQFF,TGTGCCAGTAGTCCCAGCCTCAGGAACAAACTCTACAATGAGCAGTTCTTC
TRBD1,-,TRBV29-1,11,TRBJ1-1,CSVPGQDEAFF,TGCAGCGTCCCGGGACAGGATGAAGCTTTCTTT
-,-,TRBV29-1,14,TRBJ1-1,CSVEVLTRNTEAFF,TGCAGCGTTGAGGTGCTTACTCGGAACACTGAAGCTTTCTTT
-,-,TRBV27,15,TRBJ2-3,CASSLLRPGLDTQYF,TGTGCCAGCAGTTTACTCCGTCCGGGGTTAGATACGCAGTATTTT
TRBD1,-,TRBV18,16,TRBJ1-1,CASSPARTGGYTEAFF,TGTGCCAGCTCACCTGCCCGCACAGGGGGTTATACTGAAGCTTTCTTT
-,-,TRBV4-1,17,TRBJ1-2,CASSQNETGRRNYGYTF,TGCGCCAGCAGCCAAAATGAAACAGGGCGACGAAACTATGGCTACACCTTC
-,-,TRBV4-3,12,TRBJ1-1,CASSQGSTEAFF,TGCGCCAGCAGCCAAGGGAGTACTGAAGCTTTCTTT